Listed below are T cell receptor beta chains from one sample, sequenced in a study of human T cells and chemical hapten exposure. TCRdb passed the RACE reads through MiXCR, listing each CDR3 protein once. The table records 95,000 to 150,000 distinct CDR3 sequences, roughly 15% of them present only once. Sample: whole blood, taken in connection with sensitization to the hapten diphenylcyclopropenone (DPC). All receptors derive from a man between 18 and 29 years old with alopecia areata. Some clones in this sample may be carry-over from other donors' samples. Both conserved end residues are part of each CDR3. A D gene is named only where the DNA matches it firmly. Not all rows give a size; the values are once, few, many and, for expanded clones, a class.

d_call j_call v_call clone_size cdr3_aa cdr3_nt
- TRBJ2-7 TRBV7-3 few CASSLNLLGPQYF TGTGCCAGCAGCTTAAACCTTCTGGGGCCGCAGTACTTC
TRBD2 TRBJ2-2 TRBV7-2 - CASSLLVSGAGELFF TGTGCCAGCAGCTTATTAGTTAGCGGGGCCGGGGAGCTGTTTTTT
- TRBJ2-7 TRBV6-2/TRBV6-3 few CASSFTFEQYF TGTGCCAGCAGCTTTACCTTCGAGCAGTACTTC
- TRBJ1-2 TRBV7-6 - CASSSLQGGGYTF TGTGCCAGCAGCTCCTTACAGGGAGGTGGCTACACCTTC
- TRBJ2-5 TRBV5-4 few CASSANREETQYF TGTGCCAGCAGCGCGAACAGGGAAGAGACCCAGTACTTC
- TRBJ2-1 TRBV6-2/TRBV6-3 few CASGRLGPNEQFF TGTGCCAGCGGGAGACTAGGGCCCAATGAGCAGTTCTTC
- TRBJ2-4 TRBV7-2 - CASSLSHREENIQYF TGTGCCAGCAGCTTATCTCACAGGGAGGAAAACATTCAGTACTTC
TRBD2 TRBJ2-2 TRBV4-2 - CASSRRTSGGTGELFF TGTGCCAGCAGCCGCCGGACTAGCGGGGGCACCGGGGAGCTGTTTTTT
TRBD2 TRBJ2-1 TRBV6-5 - CASSYSFSGGFNEQFF TGTGCCAGCAGTTACTCATTTAGCGGGGGGTTTAATGAGCAGTTCTTC
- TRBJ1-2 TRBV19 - CASSIRYDGRPYGYTF TGTGCCAGTAGTATAAGGTACGACGGGAGACCTTATGGCTACACCTTC
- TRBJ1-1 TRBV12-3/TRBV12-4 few CASSLSGGPLMNTEAFF TGTGCCAGCAGTTTATCGGGGGGCCCCTTGATGAACACTGAAGCTTTCTTT
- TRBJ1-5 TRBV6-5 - CASSLSPRQPQHF TGTGCCAGCAGTTTAAGTCCGCGTCAGCCCCAGCATTTT
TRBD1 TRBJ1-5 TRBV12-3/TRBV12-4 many CASSSNRGGNQPQHF TGTGCCAGCAGTTCTAACAGGGGCGGGAATCAGCCCCAGCATTTT
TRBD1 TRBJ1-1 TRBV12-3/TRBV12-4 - CASSLSRGQDRNTEAFF TGTGCCAGCAGTTTGAGCAGGGGGCAAGATCGGAACACTGAAGCTTTCTTT
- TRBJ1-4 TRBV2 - CASRGQLELFF TGTGCCAGCAGGGGTCAACTGGAACTGTTTTTT
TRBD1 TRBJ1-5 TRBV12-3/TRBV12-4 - CASRLDRSNQPQHF TGTGCCAGCAGGTTGGACAGGAGCAATCAGCCCCAGCATTTT
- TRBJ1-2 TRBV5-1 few CASSPASAIVYGYTF TGCGCCAGCAGCCCGGCGAGTGCGATAGTCTATGGCTACACCTTC
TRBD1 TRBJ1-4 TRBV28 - CASSPEQRGHEKLFF TGTGCCAGCAGCCCTGAGCAGAGGGGGCATGAAAAACTGTTTTTT
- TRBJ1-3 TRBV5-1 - CASSLEYTRSGNTIYF TGCGCCAGCAGCTTGGAATATACCCGATCCGGAAACACCATATATTTT
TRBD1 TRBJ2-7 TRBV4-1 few CASSQVTGVEQYF TGCGCCAGCAGCCAAGTGACAGGGGTCGAGCAGTACTTC
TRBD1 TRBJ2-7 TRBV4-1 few CASSAPGQAPRQYF TGCGCCAGCAGCGCACCGGGACAGGCCCCTCGGCAGTACTTC
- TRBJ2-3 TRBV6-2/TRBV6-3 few CASSPNPDTQYF TGTGCCAGCAGCCCCAACCCAGATACGCAGTATTTT
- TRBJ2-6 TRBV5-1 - CASSLAGANVLTF TGCGCCAGCAGCTTGGCTGGGGCCAACGTCCTGACTTTC
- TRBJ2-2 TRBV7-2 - CASPPKPSIPAELFF TGTGCCAGTCCGCCCAAACCTTCCATCCCCGCCGAGCTGTTTTTT
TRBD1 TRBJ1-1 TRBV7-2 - CASSFPTGGYTEAFF TGTGCCAGCAGCTTTCCGACAGGGGGATACACTGAAGCTTTCTTT
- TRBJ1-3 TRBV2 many CASRDLRETGNTIYF TGTGCCAGCAGGGATCTGAGGGAGACTGGAAACACCATATATTTT
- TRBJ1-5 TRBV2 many CASRTTDSNQPQHF TGTGCCAGCAGGACGACGGACAGCAATCAGCCCCAGCATTTT
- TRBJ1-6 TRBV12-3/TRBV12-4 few CASSNDFRPSPLHF TGTGCCAGCAGCAATGATTTCAGGCCGTCACCCCTCCACTTT
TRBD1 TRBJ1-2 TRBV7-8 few CASSFSQGGGYTF TGTGCCAGCAGCTTTTCCCAGGGGGGTGGCTACACCTTC
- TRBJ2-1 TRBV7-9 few CASSLDPPISGPEQFF TGTGCCAGCAGCTTAGATCCCCCCATTTCGGGGCCTGAGCAGTTCTTC